A few counts support the clone carrying this TCR beta chain. These data are taken from a study of patients and donors after allogeneic stem cell transplantation. From the RT-PCR reads, TCRdb called clonotypes with MiXCR, one entry per CDR3 protein. Of about 230,000 distinct CDR3 sequences in the sample, roughly 13% were seen once. After removal of 0 bases from V and 4 bases from J, the junction contained 3 bases not matched to a gene. Germline CDR1 LNHNV, CDR2 YYDKDF (reference sequence). The CDR3 is 16 residues long. Sample: blood, either unsorted or a sorted T cell fraction (not recorded which). The clonotype comes from a human donor who was either an allogeneic HSCT recipient or a stem cell or donor lymphocyte infusion donor (not recorded which). It is not recorded whose cells these are; they may come from a transplant donor. V gene TRBV15 combines with J gene TRBJ2-3; 11 positions agree with TRBD2. The DNA for the CDR3 is TGTGCCACCAGCAGAGATATTAGCGGGGGGGCAGATACGCAGTATTTT. Translating it yields CATSRDISGGADTQYF.